This T cell receptor beta chain derives from a study of blood T cell repertoires in COVID-19. Profiled with immunoSEQ multiplex PCR; TCRdb holds only in-frame clones, not every one. This repertoire shows 250,000 to 300,000 clones, 70% to 90% found once; its top ten account for 1.5% to 2%. In assigning cohorts, the study relied on participant-reported clinical history. Two negative PCRs, clearance, or symptom resolution were required of recovered Cohort 3 donors. The receptor's source is a woman in her forties or fifties who had recovered from COVID-19. The sample comprised PBMCs or T cells enriched from blood (not recorded which).

CDR3: CASSRLTGGNTEAFF. The CDR3 nucleotides are TGTGCCAGCAGTCGACTCACAGGGGGGAACACTGAAGCTTTCTTT. The chain joins TRBV2 to TRBJ1-1; 8 bases agree with TRBD1. Germline values: CDR1 SNHLY, CDR2 FYNNEI. With 5 bases clipped from V and 1 base from J, the junction kept 6 bases outside the gene matches. The CDR3 has 15 amino acids.